These 8 T cell receptor beta chains share one sample of origin, sequenced in a study of OX40 agonist ivuxolimab in advanced cancers. Using immunoSEQ multiplex PCR, the repertoire was profiled, and TCRdb retains in-frame clones only, with some absent. Here the sample spans tens of thousands of clones, around 90% being singletons. The specimen was CD4+ or CD8+ T cells sorted from blood, collected in a trial of the OX40 agonist ivuxolimab. The receptors originated from an adult with an advanced solid tumor such as melanoma, head and neck, liver or kidney cancer.

The chain has TRBV5-4 and TRBJ1-2; 9 nucleotides match TRBD1. The CDR3 runs 16 residues. V was pared by 4 bases and J by 0 bases, with 7 bases of the junction left unmatched. Germline lookup yields CDR1 SGHNT and CDR2 YYREEE (reference sequence). The CDR3 loop is CASSPGGQGANYGYTF. CDR3 sequence (DNA): TGTGCCAGCAGCCCTGGGGGACAGGGAGCTAACTATGGCTACACCTTC. Variable domain in full (rest from reference TRBV5-4 and TRBJ1-2): ETGVTQSPTHLIKTRGQQVTLRCSSQSGHNTVSWYQQALGQGPQFIFQYYREEENGRGNFPPRFSGLQFPNYSSELNVNALELDDSALYLCASSPGGQGANYGYTFGSGTRLTVV.

The chain recombines TRBV7-9 with TRBJ1-6; TRBD1 aligns across 9 bases. The germline V gene encodes CDR1 SEHNR and CDR2 FQNEAQ (reference sequence). J gave up 9 bases and V 7 bases, and 16 bases lay outside the gene matches. This CDR3 has 17 residues. The CDR3 DNA sequence: TGTGCCAGCACCCCCGGGACAGGGTATCGGGGTTCTTCACCCCTCCACTTT. Translating it yields CASTPGTGYRGSSPLHF.

The chain has TRBV10-1 and TRBJ2-1, with 7 nucleotides matching TRBD1. Trimming took 2 bases from V and 0 from J; bases not matched to a gene: 10. There are 18 residues in the CDR3. CDR1 is WNHNN and CDR2 is SYGVQD in the germline V gene (reference sequence). The CDR3 DNA sequence: TGCGCCAGCAGTGAGGGGCTACAACAGGGGTACTCCTACAATGAGCAGTTCTTC. Protein sequence: CASSEGLQQGYSYNEQFF.

This chain connects TRBV5-4 to TRBJ2-5, with TRBD2 matching over 7 bases. The germline V gene encodes CDR1 SGHNT and CDR2 YYREEE (reference sequence). This CDR3 is 15 amino acids long. V shed 4 bases, J shed 2 bases, and the junction held 8 bases outside the gene matches. CDR3 amino acids: CASSNPGRPQETQYF. CDR3 sequence (DNA): TGTGCCAGCAGCAACCCCGGGAGGCCACAAGAGACCCAGTACTTC.

V usage is TRBV28 and J usage is TRBJ2-5, with unresolved D. Trimming took off 3 bases at V and 1 base at J, with 9 bases between the two ends. The CDR3 is 14 amino acids. CDR1 is MDHEN and CDR2 is SYDVKM in the germline V gene. The CDR3 DNA sequence: TGTGCCAGCAGTTTGCTCGGTGTCCAAGAGACCCAGTACTTC. It translates to CASSLLGVQETQYF.

The V gene is TRBV4-3, the J gene TRBJ2-1; 8 bases agree with TRBD1. CDR1 and CDR2 (germline): LGHNA, YSLEER. The CDR3 totals 13 residues. V lost 1 base and J lost 8; bases outside the gene matches: 1. CDR3 residues: CASSQVQGDEQFF. Written as DNA, the CDR3 is TGCGCCAGCAGCCAAGTACAGGGGGATGAGCAGTTCTTC.

The V call is TRBV6-1, the J call TRBJ2-5; D remains ambiguous. The CDR3 length is 14 residues. Germline assignment: CDR1 MNHNS and CDR2 SASEGT. V shed 6 bases and J shed 2 bases, with 13 bases lying between them. Here the CDR3 DNA reads TGTGCCAGCAGGGACCCGTTCAATCAAGAGACCCAGTACTTC. As protein: CASRDPFNQETQYF.

This clone was observed a few times. The chain is built from TRBV6-6 and TRBJ2-1; D remains ambiguous. Germline V lookup: CDR1 MNHNY, CDR2 SVGAGI (reference sequence). Trimming took 7 bases from V and 6 from J, leaving 10 bases between them. This CDR3 has 12 residues. In nucleotides, the CDR3 is TGTGCCAGCACCACCCATCCCAATGAGCAGTTCTTC. Translated, it gives CASTTHPNEQFF.